This T cell receptor (beta chain) originates from a study of a mutant IDH1 vaccine in newly diagnosed glioma. Looking at the study overall: Initiation of the vaccine course occurred 4-6 weeks after radiotherapy alone, or alongside temozolomide cycles. Treated patients comprised about 60% males and 37.5% females, mean age about 40 years. Most patients had received both radiotherapy and temozolomide, the prior options being radiotherapy, temozolomide, or both. The study's findings and limits: Among all patients, vaccine-induced immune responses occurred in over 80%.

Assay: immunoSEQ multiplex PCR; the TCRdb copy retains only in-frame clones and omits some. This sample yields tens of thousands of clones, of which under 80% are seen a single time; around 6.5% belongs to the top ten. The germline V and J ends were trimmed by 8 bases and 5 bases, with 15 bases remaining between them. This CDR3 comprises 13 residues. Germline CDR1 and CDR2: MNHNS and SASEGT. Regarding time point: week 23, last vaccination. A 20-mer mutant IDH1 peptide at 300 ug was injected subcutaneously with topical imiquimod. Of note for this clone: Its antigen remains unknown.

Sequencing used PBMCs, obtained from a glioma patient whose treatment included an IDH1 peptide vaccine. The chain combines TRBV6-1 with TRBJ1-1; tentative D call: TRBD1 (6 bases). The clonotype originates from a woman in her forties with glioma. Some clones in this sample may be carry-over from other donors' samples. CDR3 residues: CASGRGVGTEAFF. CDR3 nucleotides: TGTGCCAGCGGTAGGGGGGTGGGAACTGAAGCTTTCTTT.